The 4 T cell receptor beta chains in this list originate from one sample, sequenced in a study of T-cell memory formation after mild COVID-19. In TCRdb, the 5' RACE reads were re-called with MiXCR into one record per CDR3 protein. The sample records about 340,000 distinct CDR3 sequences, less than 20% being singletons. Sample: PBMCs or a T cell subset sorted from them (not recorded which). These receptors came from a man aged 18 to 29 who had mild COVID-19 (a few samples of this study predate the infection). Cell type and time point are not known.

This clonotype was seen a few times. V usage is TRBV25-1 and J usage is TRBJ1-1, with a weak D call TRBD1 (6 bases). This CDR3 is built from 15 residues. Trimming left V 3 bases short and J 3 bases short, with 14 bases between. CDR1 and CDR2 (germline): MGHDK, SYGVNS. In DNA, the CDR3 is TGTGCCAGCAGTGACCCAAGGAGGGGGGACACTGAAGCTTTCTTT. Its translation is CASSDPRRGDTEAFF.

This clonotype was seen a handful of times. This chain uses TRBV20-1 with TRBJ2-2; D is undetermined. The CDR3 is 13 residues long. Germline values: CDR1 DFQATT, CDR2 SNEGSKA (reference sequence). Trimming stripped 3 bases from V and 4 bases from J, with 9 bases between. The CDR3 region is CSASFSGTGELFF. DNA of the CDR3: TGCAGTGCTAGTTTCAGTGGCACCGGGGAGCTGTTTTTT.

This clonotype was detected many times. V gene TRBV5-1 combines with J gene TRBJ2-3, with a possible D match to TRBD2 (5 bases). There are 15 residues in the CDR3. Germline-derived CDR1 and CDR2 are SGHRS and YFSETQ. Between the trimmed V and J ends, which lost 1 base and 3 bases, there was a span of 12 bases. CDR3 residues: CASSLRGGRTDTQYF. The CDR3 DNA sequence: TGCGCCAGCAGCTTGAGAGGAGGAAGGACAGATACGCAGTATTTT.

Here the CDR3 reads CASSSSDRADGYTF. CDR3 DNA: TGTGCCAGCAGCTCGTCAGACAGGGCGGATGGCTACACCTTC. This chain connects TRBV7-6 to TRBJ1-2, with 7 nucleotides matching TRBD1. Germline CDR1 reads SGHVS; CDR2 reads FNYEAQ. V gave up 4 bases and J gave up 6 bases; unmatched junction bases: 8. The CDR3 is 14 residues long.